The TCR beta chain described here comes from a study of blood T cells in healthy people across ages. A second PCR, run for about 6 to 12 cycles, used a sample-barcoded 5' primer plus a J-beta primer mix. TCRdb itself ran the 5' RACE reads through MiXCR, one entry per CDR3 protein. The sample records 1.5 million or so distinct CDR3 sequences, 42% being singletons. The length of the CDR3 is 15 residues. Deletions cut 3 bases from V and 1 base from J, with 12 bases between. Germline V CDR1 and CDR2: MGHDK, SYGVNS. Of note for this clonotype: As yet, its antigen is unknown.

Notes on the study in general: With age, beta diversity per million T cells declined roughly linearly, significantly by approximately 41.

The V and J genes are TRBV25-1 and TRBJ1-2; no reliable D call. The clonotype originates from a woman aged 18-35 years in good health. Specimen: blood. The CDR3 is CASSDSSDVNYGYTF. CDR3 DNA sequence: TGTGCCAGCAGTGACTCGTCAGACGTTAACTATGGCTACACCTTC.